The 30 T cell receptor beta chains below all came from one sample that was sequenced in a study of OX40 agonist ivuxolimab in advanced cancers. The library relied on the immunoSEQ multiplex PCR assay. TCRdb holds this immuneACCESS table with in-frame rearrangements only. Some clones are missing; in checked studies, unresolved V genes explain under half, and the rest has no known cause. This sample holds tens of thousands of clones; 87% were observed only once. Approximately 31% of the sample is taken by the ten largest. The material sequenced was CD4+ or CD8+ T cells sorted from blood, taken in a trial of the OX40 agonist ivuxolimab. Source of these receptors: an adult with an advanced solid tumor such as melanoma, head and neck, liver or kidney cancer.

The chain links TRBV6-5 to TRBJ2-1, with TRBD2 matching over 7 bases. This CDR3 region has 15 residues. The ends lost 6 bases at V and 0 bases at J; junction bases unmatched: 5. Germline lookup yields CDR1 MNHEY and CDR2 SVGAGI. The CDR3 loop reads CASRAGLSSYNEQFF. CDR3 DNA: TGTGCCAGCAGAGCGGGGCTAAGCTCCTACAATGAGCAGTTCTTC.

The V and J genes are TRBV5-8 and TRBJ2-3, with D hard to call. In germline, CDR1 is SGHTS, CDR2 YDEGEE. This CDR3 spans 12 amino acids. V lost 0 bases and J lost 4, with 3 bases in between. CDR3 amino acids: CASSLVSDTQYF. CDR3 DNA sequence: TGTGCCAGCAGCTTGGTCTCAGATACGCAGTATTTT.

Relative to its sample, this clone is medium-sized. The J gene is TRBJ2-2, the V gene TRBV5-8; D remains ambiguous. The germline V gene has CDR1 SGHTS and CDR2 YDEGEE. The CDR3 is 14 amino acids. Trimming took off 3 bases at V and 2 bases at J, with 8 bases between the two ends. The CDR3: CASSSQLNTGELFF. The CDR3 DNA follows: TGTGCCAGCAGCTCCCAGTTAAACACCGGGGAGCTGTTTTTT. Based on the CDR3 plus reference TRBV5-8 and TRBJ2-2, the full variable domain is EAGVTQSPTHLIKTRGQQATLRCSPISGHTSVYWYQQALGLGLQFLLWYDEGEERNRGNFPPRFSGRQFPNYSSELNVNALELEDSALYLCASSSQLNTGELFFGEGSRLTVL.

This clone has a single count. This chain uses TRBV10-1 with TRBJ2-7, with D perhaps assigned TRBD1 or TRBD2 (5 bases each). Germline assignment: CDR1 WNHNN and CDR2 SYGVQD (reference sequence). Trimming stripped 1 base from V and 4 bases from J, with 11 bases between. CDR3 size: 14 residues. The CDR3 DNA reads TGCGCCAGCAGTGAGTTTCAGGGCGGGTACGAGCAGTACTTC. This encodes CASSEFQGGYEQYF.

The V and J genes are TRBV18 and TRBJ2-4; D gene ambiguous. Germline CDR1 reads KGHSH; CDR2 reads LQKENI. The V and J ends lost 0 bases and 0 bases respectively, with 9 bases between them. This CDR3 is built from 16 residues. CDR3: CASSPPQRLAKNIQYF. The CDR3, as DNA: TGTGCCAGCTCACCACCCCAACGGTTAGCCAAAAACATTCAGTACTTC.

In its sample, this clone was seen once. The chain joins TRBV9 to TRBJ1-3, with D possibly matching TRBD1 (5 bases). This CDR3 has 16 residues. V was trimmed by 4 bases and J by 3 bases, leaving 17 bases between them. The germline V gene has CDR1 SGDLS and CDR2 YYNGEE. In DNA, the CDR3 is TGTGCCAGCAGCCCCCGGCCGGGGGGTAGTGGAAACACCATATATTTT. This gives the protein CASSPRPGGSGNTIYF.

The chain employs TRBV13 and TRBJ1-2; possibly TRBD1 for D (5 bases). The germline CDR1 and CDR2 sequences are PRHDT and FYEKMQ (reference sequence). The V gene lost 6 bases and the J gene lost 7 bases, with 18 bases spanning the gap. This CDR3 is built from 14 residues. CDR3 residues: CASRGVTALFGYTF. In DNA form, the CDR3 reads TGTGCCAGCAGGGGGGTCACAGCCCTCTTTGGCTACACCTTC.

V and J are TRBV5-6 and TRBJ1-2; 8 bases align to TRBD1. CDR1 is SGHDT, CDR2 YYEEEE, per germline. CDR3 length: 17 amino acids. The J segment lost 3 bases and the V segment lost 4 bases, leaving 14 bases of the junction unmatched. The DNA of the CDR3 is TGTGCCAGCAGCACCAGGACCTCGGACAGGGACTACTATGGCTACACCTTC. Its translation: CASSTRTSDRDYYGYTF.

The chain employs TRBV29-1 and TRBJ1-1; a weak D match, TRBD1 (6 bases). The CDR3 contains 12 residues. CDR1 and CDR2 (germline): SQVTM, ANQGSEA. Trimming left V 4 bases short and J 11 bases short, with 17 bases between. CDR3: CSVVRGTSSAFF. CDR3 nucleotides: TGCAGCGTTGTTCGGGGGACATCTTCCGCTTTCTTT. Based on the CDR3 plus reference TRBV29-1 and TRBJ1-1, the full variable domain is SAVISQKPSRDICQRGTSLTIQCQVDSQVTMMFWYRQQPGQSLTLIATANQGSEATYESGFVIDKFPISRPNLTFSTLTVSNMSPEDSSIYLCSVVRGTSSAFFGQGTRLTVV.

The chain carries TRBV6-6 and TRBJ2-2; 15 bases fit TRBD2. J lost 8 bases, V lost 8 bases, and 9 bases had no gene match. The CDR3 covers 16 residues. Germline lookup yields CDR1 MNHNY and CDR2 SVGAGI (reference sequence). CDR3: CASRVFGLAGGGELFF. As DNA, the CDR3 is TGTGCCAGCCGCGTATTCGGACTAGCGGGAGGGGGGGAGCTGTTTTTT.

J is TRBJ1-5 and V is TRBV2; unclear D gene. Trimming took off 6 bases at V and 1 base at J, with 7 bases between the two ends. This CDR3 spans 13 amino acids. Per the germline V gene, CDR1 is SNHLY and CDR2 is FYNNEI. CDR3 protein: CASRSTSNQPQHF. For the CDR3, the DNA is TGTGCCAGCAGATCGACGAGCAATCAGCCCCAGCATTTT. Full variable domain (missing parts from reference TRBV2 and TRBJ1-5): EPEVTQTPSHQVTQMGQEVILRCVPISNHLYFYWYRQILGQKVEFLVSFYNNEISEKSEIFDDQFSVERPDGSNFTLKIRSTKLEDSAMYFCASRSTSNQPQHFGDGTRLSIL.

The rearrangement joins TRBV2 to TRBJ2-7, with D perhaps matching TRBD1 (6 bases). The CDR3 length is 14 residues. The germline CDR1 and CDR2 sequences are SNHLY and FYNNEI. V dropped 2 bases and J dropped 1 base, with 9 bases sitting between them. Here the CDR3 DNA reads TGTGCCAGCAGTGAATGGGGGCCATCCTACGAGCAGTACTTC. Protein: CASSEWGPSYEQYF.

V usage is TRBV11-2 and J usage is TRBJ1-2, with D possibly TRBD1 on 5 matching bases. V lost 1 base, J lost 7 bases, and 10 bases lay in between. The CDR3 consists of 13 residues. CDR1 and CDR2 (germline): SGHAT, FQNNGV. CDR3 region: CASSLGGPSGYTF. DNA for the CDR3: TGTGCCAGCAGCTTAGGGGGCCCGAGTGGCTACACCTTC.

This rearrangement joins TRBV2 to TRBJ2-7, with 9 nucleotides matching TRBD2. Germline V lookup: CDR1 SNHLY, CDR2 FYNNEI. This CDR3 spans 15 amino acids. V shed 2 bases and J 4 bases; nucleotides not matched to a gene: 6. CDR3 residues: CASSEMLAGTYEQYF. The CDR3 bases are TGTGCCAGCAGTGAAATGCTAGCGGGGACATACGAGCAGTACTTC.

J is TRBJ2-1 and V is TRBV29-1, with 12 bases matching TRBD2. The CDR3 runs 13 residues. The germline gives CDR1 SQVTM, CDR2 ANQGSEA. V lost 4 bases, J lost 5 bases, and 0 bases stayed unmatched. CDR3 DNA sequence: TGCAGCGTTGCTAGCGGGAGGGACAATGAGCAGTTCTTC. Its translation is CSVASGRDNEQFF.

V gene TRBV9 combines with J gene TRBJ2-7, with D possibly being TRBD1 (6 bases). Germline CDR1 SGDLS, CDR2 YYNGEE. V lost 0 bases and J 0 bases, leaving 7 bases between the germline ends. The CDR3 spans 14 residues. As DNA, the CDR3 is TGTGCCAGCAGCGTAGCGGACAGCTCCTACGAGCAGTACTTC. Its translation is CASSVADSSYEQYF.

The chain recombines TRBV6-5 with TRBJ2-1, with TRBD2 matching 9 bases. The CDR3 contains 16 residues. Germline V gene data show CDR1 as MNHEY and CDR2 as SVGAGI. With V trimmed by 0 bases and J by 7 bases, 7 bases remained unmatched. The CDR3 loop reads CASSYSGGGARNEQFF. For the CDR3, the DNA is TGTGCCAGCAGTTACTCGGGCGGGGGGGCGCGAAATGAGCAGTTCTTC.

This chain joins TRBV28 and TRBJ1-2; tentatively, D is TRBD1 (5 bases). The V gene lost 5 bases and the J gene lost 4 bases, with 20 bases spanning the gap. The germline V gene encodes CDR1 MDHEN and CDR2 SYDVKM. This CDR3 region has 16 residues. The CDR3 DNA reads as TGTGCCAGCAGTCCGATGTTAGGGTTGGGGGGCTATGGCTACACCTTC. Residues: CASSPMLGLGGYGYTF.

This chain links TRBV11-3 with TRBJ2-2; unclear D gene. V lost 0 bases, J lost 6 bases, and 8 bases lay in between. The CDR3 loop spans 14 amino acids. CDR1 is SGHNT, CDR2 YENEEA, per germline. The CDR3 sequence is CASSLDHVSGELFF. CDR3 bases: TGTGCCAGCAGCTTAGATCATGTTTCCGGGGAGCTGTTTTTT.

This chain joins TRBV2 and TRBJ2-1; D gene unclear. The V end was cut by 5 bases, the J end by 10 bases, with 9 bases between. Germline CDR1 is SNHLY and CDR2 is FYNNEI. CDR3 length: 11 residues. CDR3 residues: CASSFREEQFF. The DNA for the CDR3 is TGTGCCAGCAGTTTTCGAGAGGAGCAGTTCTTC.

The chain uses TRBV6-6 and TRBJ2-4, with 8 positions matching TRBD2. Germline V gene lookup returns CDR1 MNHNY and CDR2 SVGAGI (reference sequence). The CDR3 runs to 14 residues. The V gene end was trimmed by 2 bases and the J gene end by 7 bases; junction bases not matched to a gene: 4. DNA of the CDR3: TGTGCCAGCAGTTACGTACAGCGGGGGAACATTCAGTACTTC. Its protein product is CASSYVQRGNIQYF.

About this clone itself: This is likely a read error, given that the CDR3 carries no conserved phenylalanine or tryptophan at its end. It is unclear where the CDR3 begins or ends on the DNA, so no DNA is shown, and the CDR3 is as TCRdb lists it. The gene calls are TRBV5-1 and TRBJ1-4. The V gene's germline CDR1 is SGHRS and CDR2 YFSETQ. The CDR3 numbers 10 amino acids, ends counted. CDR3 sequence reads: CASSTMARNR.

This chain links TRBV7-9 with TRBJ2-5; D may be TRBD1 or TRBD2 (7 bases each). V was pared by 5 bases and J by 5 bases, with 18 bases between. CDR1 and CDR2 from the germline V gene are SEHNR and FQNEAQ (reference sequence). The CDR3 loop spans 15 amino acids. The CDR3 loop reads CASSNEGGGRETQYF. The CDR3 DNA reads TGTGCCAGCAGCAACGAGGGAGGGGGCCGGGAGACCCAGTACTTC.

The rearrangement links TRBV14 to TRBJ2-5, with 15 bases that match TRBD2. V was clipped by 1 base and J by 5 bases; unmatched bases: 14. The CDR3 length is 20 residues. Germline assignment: CDR1 SGHDN and CDR2 FVKESK. As DNA, the CDR3 is TGTGCCAGCAGCCAAGTACCGGGACTAGCGGGAGGAGGGGCCGGGGAGACCCAGTACTTC. Amino acid sequence: CASSQVPGLAGGGAGETQYF. Full variable domain (missing parts from reference TRBV14 and TRBJ2-5): EAGVTQFPSHSVIEKGQTVTLRCDPISGHDNLYWYRRVMGKEIKFLLHFVKESKQDESGMPNNRFLAERTGGTYSTLKVQPAELEDSGVYFCASSQVPGLAGGGAGETQYFGPGTRLLVL.

This sequence joins TRBV5-4 and TRBJ2-5; D remains unclear. Germline V CDR1 and CDR2: SGHNT, YYREEE (reference sequence). V was cut by 2 bases and J by 9 bases, with 5 bases left in between. CDR3 length: 10 amino acids. In DNA, the CDR3 is TGTGCCAGCAGCTTTGGGGCCCAGTACTTC. Amino acids: CASSFGAQYF.

V gene TRBV4-2 combines with J gene TRBJ2-3; D unclear. Germline V gene lookup returns CDR1 LGHNA and CDR2 YNFKEQ. V shed 0 bases and J shed 2 bases, with 6 bases lying between them. The CDR3 extends over 14 amino acids. The chain's CDR3 is CASSQDTNTDTQYF. CDR3 DNA sequence: TGTGCCAGCAGCCAAGATACGAACACAGATACGCAGTATTTT.

This clone showed up just a few times. V usage is TRBV1 and J usage is TRBJ2-1; no check of the table's D call, TRBD2, against the DNA was made. TRBV1 is shown as a pseudogene. CDR3 length equals 15 residues. CDR3 loop: CTSSQGSGADNEQFF. Written as DNA, the CDR3 is TGCACCAGCAGCCAAGGCAGCGGGGCCGACAATGAGCAGTTCTTC.

The chain employs TRBV6-5 and TRBJ2-1, with 7 bases identical to TRBD2. Unmatched junction bases numbered 8, after V lost 10 bases and J lost 2 bases. CDR1 is MNHEY and CDR2 is SVGAGI in the germline V gene. The CDR3 consists of 14 residues. CDR3 DNA sequence: TGTGCCACCCGTCGGGAGGCAACCTACAATGAGCAGTTCTTC. Translating gives CATRREATYNEQFF.

The CDR3 DNA reads TGTGCCAGCAGCTTAGGGTCGCGGGAGTATAATGAGCAGTTCTTC. Amino acid sequence: CASSLGSREYNEQFF. This chain links TRBV11-3 with TRBJ2-1, with 7 bases that match TRBD2. CDR1 is SGHNT, CDR2 YENEEA, per germline. The CDR3 sequence is 15 residues long. The V gene end was trimmed by 1 base and the J gene end by 7 bases; junction bases not matched to a gene: 7.

The chain combines TRBV6-5 with TRBJ2-1; 8 nucleotides align to TRBD2. The length of the CDR3 is 15 residues. CDR1 is MNHEY, CDR2 SVGAGI, per germline. With 9 bases clipped from V and 6 bases from J, the junction kept 13 bases outside the gene matches. CDR3 DNA sequence: TGTGCCAGTTCGCACCCCGGGCTAGCGGGCAATGAGCAGTTCTTC. This translates into CASSHPGLAGNEQFF.